The 32 T cell receptor beta chains below were found in one sample sequenced in a study of immune evolution from preneoplasia to lung adenocarcinoma. This table comes from immunoSEQ multiplex PCR, and its TCRdb copy is limited to in-frame clones, with some not included. Of 6,500 to 9,500 clones detected, approximately 77% appear once; the ten largest clones hold approximately 10%. Sequencing was performed on FFPE lung adenocarcinoma in situ tissue. These receptors were collected from a donor at least 70 years old with lung adenocarcinoma. Some clones in this sample may be carry-over from other donors' samples.

This clone was counted between two and nine times. The J gene is TRBJ2-6, the V gene TRBV7-2; 8 bases align to TRBD1. With V trimmed by 3 bases and J by 0 bases, 7 bases remained unmatched. Germline V CDR1 and CDR2: SGHTA, FQGNSA. CDR3 length equals 18 residues. This chain's CDR3 is CASSLWDRTSSGANVLTF. DNA for the CDR3: TGTGCCAGCAGCTTGTGGGACAGGACCTCCTCTGGGGCCAACGTCCTGACTTTC. Filled out from reference TRBV7-2 and TRBJ2-6, the complete variable domain reads GAGVSQSPSNKVTEKGKDVELRCDPISGHTALYWYRQSLGQGLEFLIYFQGNSAPDKSGLPSDRFSAERTGGSVSTLTIQRTQQEDSAVYLCASSLWDRTSSGANVLTFGAGSRLTVL.

The CDR3 DNA follows: TGTGCCAGCAGTTTGCAGGGCTTCCTCACCGGGGAGCTGTTTTTT. Its translation: CASSLQGFLTGELFF. The V and J genes are TRBV11-2 and TRBJ2-2; D might be TRBD1 (5 bases). The CDR3 is made up of 15 amino acids. CDR1 SGHAT and CDR2 FQNNGV come from the germline V gene. The V gene lost 6 bases and the J gene lost 4 bases, with 15 bases spanning the gap.

DNA of the CDR3: TGTGCCACTAGGGAATGGACAGCGAATCAGCCCCAGCATTTT. This codes for CATREWTANQPQHF. This sequence joins TRBV6-7 and TRBJ1-5, with D perhaps matching TRBD1 (6 bases). TRBV6-7 is noted as an ORF with a role that remains uncertain. The length of the CDR3 is 14 residues. The ends were cut back, 10 bases at V and 4 bases at J, with 17 bases in the middle.

The chain employs TRBV6-1 and TRBJ1-3; weak D call: TRBD1 (5 bases). V lost 2 bases to trimming and J lost 3 bases, with 11 bases between them. This CDR3 contains 15 residues. CDR1 MNHNS and CDR2 SASEGT come from the germline V gene. The CDR3 DNA follows: TGTGCCAGCAGTGAACGGCAGGGCAATGGAAACACCATATATTTT. Translated, it gives CASSERQGNGNTIYF.

CDR3 residues: CASSPGPVDTGELFF. The CDR3 DNA is TGTGCCAGCAGCCCCGGACCTGTAGACACCGGGGAGCTGTTTTTT. J is TRBJ2-2 and V is TRBV5-5; unclear D gene. With 4 bases removed from V and 3 bases from J, the gap between germline ends came to 13 bases. The CDR3 consists of 15 residues. CDR1 is SGHKS, CDR2 YYEKEE, per germline (reference sequence).

V usage is TRBV7-8 and J usage is TRBJ2-2; no reliable D call. Germline-derived CDR1 and CDR2 are SGHVS and FQNEAQ. This CDR3 contains 13 residues. The ends were cut back, 5 bases at V and 6 bases at J, with 10 bases in the middle. CDR3: CASSRAGPGELFF. In DNA form, the CDR3 reads TGTGCCAGCAGCCGGGCCGGGCCCGGGGAGCTGTTTTTT.

The rearrangement links TRBV10-2 to TRBJ1-1; D is undetermined. The V gene's germline CDR1 is WSHSY and CDR2 SAAADI. The CDR3 length is 13 residues. V lost 5 bases and J 4 bases, leaving 11 bases between the germline ends. CDR3 coding DNA: TGCGCCAGCAGTCCAGGTGGCCTCACTGAAGCTTTCTTT. Residues: CASSPGGLTEAFF.

The rearrangement links TRBV6-5 to TRBJ1-2; no reliable D call. This CDR3 comprises 14 residues. The germline gives CDR1 MNHEY, CDR2 SVGAGI. Trimming took 2 bases from V and 8 from J, leaving 15 bases between them. The CDR3 sequence is CASSYAGLKEGYTF. DNA of the CDR3: TGTGCCAGCAGTTACGCCGGACTGAAGGAGGGCTACACCTTC.

The chain links TRBV7-8 to TRBJ2-5; 9 bases are shared with TRBD1. With 5 bases clipped from V and 3 bases from J, the junction kept 1 base outside the gene matches. Germline V gene data show CDR1 as SGHVS and CDR2 as FQNEAQ. The CDR3 sequence is 13 residues long. The CDR3 loop reads CASSRDREETQYF. The CDR3 DNA is TGTGCCAGCAGCCGGGACAGGGAAGAGACCCAGTACTTC.

This rearrangement joins TRBV18 to TRBJ2-1; possible D gene TRBD1, 6 bases. V was shortened by 6 bases and J by 0 bases, with 15 bases between the two germline ends. Germline-derived CDR1 and CDR2 are KGHSH and LQKENI. CDR3 size: 16 residues. The CDR3 DNA reads TGTGCCAGCTCCTACAGACAGGTTAGCTCCTACAATGAGCAGTTCTTC. As protein: CASSYRQVSSYNEQFF.

The CDR3 region has the DNA TGTGCCTGGAGTGTAGGGGGGGGGCTCGTTGAAGCTTTCTTT. Its protein is CAWSVGGGLVEAFF. The chain couples TRBV30 to TRBJ1-1; D might be TRBD1 (6 bases). Trimming took off 0 bases at V and 7 bases at J, with 15 bases between the two ends. Germline assignment: CDR1 GTSNPN and CDR2 SVGIG (reference sequence). This CDR3 is built from 14 residues. The variable domain in full, with the rest retrieved from reference TRBV30 and TRBJ1-1, is SQTIHQWPATLVQPVGSPLSLECTVEGTSNPNLYWYRQAAGRGLQLLFYSVGIGQISSEVPQNLSASRPQDRQFILSSKKLLLSDSGFYLCAWSVGGGLVEAFFGQGTRLTVV.

The V gene is TRBV27, the J gene TRBJ1-5; 7 bases are a match to TRBD1. This CDR3 has 14 residues. V shed 5 bases and J 7 bases; nucleotides not matched to a gene: 8. CDR1 and CDR2 from the germline V gene are MNHEY and SMNVEV (reference sequence). CDR3 coding DNA: TGTGCCAGCAGTCCTCTACAGGGGAACCAGCCCCAGCATTTT. Amino acids: CASSPLQGNQPQHF.

The rearrangement joins TRBV6-1 to TRBJ1-1; no reliable D call. CDR3 length: 14 residues. CDR1 is MNHNS, CDR2 SASEGT, per germline. The V end lost 1 base, the J end lost 0 bases, and 6 bases lay between the germline ends. In DNA, the CDR3 is TGTGCCAGCAGTGAAGGGCATATGAACACTGAAGCTTTCTTT. It translates to CASSEGHMNTEAFF.

The genes are TRBV12-5 and TRBJ2-1; D may be TRBD1 (8 bases). Germline-derived CDR1 and CDR2 are LGHNT and FRNRAP. The CDR3 has 14 residues. The V end lost 6 bases, the J end lost 8 bases, and 17 bases lay between the germline ends. The CDR3 sequence is CASGPGQGGDEQFF. DNA for the CDR3: TGTGCTAGTGGCCCAGGACAGGGAGGGGATGAGCAGTTCTTC.

This clone was seen only a few times. The chain joins TRBV11-3 to TRBJ1-6; 7 nucleotides line up with TRBD1. With V trimmed by 5 bases and J by 8 bases, 15 bases remained unmatched. This CDR3 region has 17 residues. The germline gives CDR1 SGHNT, CDR2 YENEEA. CDR3 protein: CASSHDRVGGGYSPLHF. The CDR3 coding sequence is TGTGCCAGCAGCCACGACAGGGTCGGAGGGGGTTATTCACCCCTCCACTTT.

This chain links TRBV2 with TRBJ1-6; possible D gene TRBD1, 6 bases. The germline V gene encodes CDR1 SNHLY and CDR2 FYNNEI. The CDR3 is made up of 15 amino acids. V was cut by 7 bases and J by 10 bases, with 20 bases left in between. This chain's CDR3 is CASTPVGAGRSPLHF. CDR3 in DNA: TGTGCCAGCACACCCGTGGGGGCAGGAAGATCACCCCTCCACTTT.

V and J are TRBV2 and TRBJ1-1; no firm D call. Germline V gives CDR1 SNHLY, CDR2 FYNNEI. The CDR3 consists of 12 residues. The V and J ends lost 8 bases and 1 base respectively, with 8 bases between them. CDR3 bases: TGTGCCAGCGTGAGGGAGAACACTGAAGCTTTCTTT. Translating gives CASVRENTEAFF.

V gene TRBV28 combines with J gene TRBJ2-7; 9 positions match TRBD1. Germline assignment: CDR1 MDHEN and CDR2 SYDVKM. CDR3 length: 14 amino acids. Losses at the gene ends were 8 bases for V and 6 bases for J; bases not matched to a gene: 11. In DNA, the CDR3 is TGTGCCAGCGGATCGACAGGGGGTGTCCCCGAGCAGTACTTC. It is translated as CASGSTGGVPEQYF.

The chain couples TRBV10-3 to TRBJ2-7; possibly TRBD1 for D (6 bases). With 11 bases removed from V and 0 bases from J, the gap between germline ends came to 14 bases. The CDR3 runs to 13 residues. Germline V gives CDR1 ENHRY, CDR2 SYGVKD. The CDR3 spells CAFRTESSYEQYF. The CDR3 nucleotides are TGTGCCTTTCGGACAGAGAGCTCCTACGAGCAGTACTTC.

The chain employs TRBV6-5 and TRBJ2-7, with 7 positions matching TRBD1. The CDR3 contains 16 residues. CDR1 MNHEY and CDR2 SVGAGI come from the germline V gene. J lost 0 bases, V lost 4 bases, and 9 bases had no gene match. The CDR3 region has the DNA TGTGCCAGCAGTTTAACCCCCACAGGGGCCTCCTACGAGCAGTACTTC. Translating gives CASSLTPTGASYEQYF.

In DNA form, the CDR3 reads TGTGCCAGCAGCTCCATGGGAGGTCTAGCGGGAGAAGGGGGGACAGATACGCAGTATTTT. It codes for CASSSMGGLAGEGGTDTQYF. This chain joins TRBV7-3 and TRBJ2-3, with TRBD2 identical over 10 bases. From germline, CDR1 is SGHTA and CDR2 FQGTGA. With 4 bases clipped from V and 3 bases from J, the junction kept 19 bases outside the gene matches. There are 20 residues in the CDR3.

The rearrangement links TRBV15 to TRBJ1-2, with TRBD1 matching over 7 bases. Germline assignment: CDR1 LNHNV and CDR2 YYDKDF (reference sequence). V trimming: 0 bases; J trimming: 5 bases; junction bases outside the gene matches: 3. The CDR3 has 14 residues. This chain's CDR3 is CATSRDPGGYGYTF. For the CDR3, the DNA is TGTGCCACCAGCAGAGATCCAGGGGGGTATGGCTACACCTTC.

This chain uses TRBV19 with TRBJ1-2; no definite D call. V lost 1 base and J lost 0, with 6 bases in between. CDR1 is LNHDA, CDR2 SQIVND, per germline (reference sequence). The length of the CDR3 is 14 residues. DNA for the CDR3: TGTGCCAGTAGTATAGCGCAAACTAACTATGGCTACACCTTC. The encoded protein is CASSIAQTNYGYTF.

This sequence joins TRBV30 and TRBJ1-1, with 9 bases that match TRBD1. There are 15 residues in the CDR3. With 1 base clipped from V and 4 bases from J, the junction kept 7 bases outside the gene matches. Germline V gene data show CDR1 as GTSNPN and CDR2 as SVGIG (reference sequence). Here the CDR3 reads CAWSGDRVGFTEAFF. The CDR3 nucleotides are TGTGCCTGGAGTGGGGACAGGGTAGGATTCACTGAAGCTTTCTTT.

The J gene is TRBJ1-2, the V gene TRBV6-5, with D unclear. CDR1 and CDR2 from the germline V gene are MNHEY and SVGAGI. The CDR3 loop spans 13 amino acids. Deletions cut 8 bases from V and 1 base from J, with 11 bases between. In DNA, the CDR3 is TGTGCCAGCGCTGGACGGATTAACTATGGCTACACCTTC. Residues: CASAGRINYGYTF.

This clone is a singleton in its sample. The V call is TRBV10-2, the J call TRBJ2-5; 8 bases line up with TRBD2. The V and J ends lost 0 bases and 4 bases, in that order; junction bases with no gene match: 25. Germline CDR1 reads WSHSY; CDR2 reads SAAADI. This CDR3 contains 22 residues. CDR3 nucleotides: TGCGCCAGCAGTGAGTCTGTCTCGGGGGGGCAAGGCCCTAGAGGTGACAGAGAGACCCAGTACTTC. Translating gives CASSESVSGGQGPRGDRETQYF.

The rearrangement joins TRBV5-4 to TRBJ2-1; D is unresolved. This CDR3 region has 13 residues. Germline assignment: CDR1 SGHNT and CDR2 YYREEE (reference sequence). The ends were cut back, 4 bases at V and 10 bases at J, with 15 bases in the middle. The DNA for the CDR3 is TGTGCCAGCAGCCTGGACCCTTTGAGCGAGCAGTTCTTC. Protein product: CASSLDPLSEQFF.

The rearrangement links TRBV30 to TRBJ1-5; TRBD1 agrees at 7 bases. Germline V gene sequence: CDR1 GTSNPN, CDR2 SVGIG (reference sequence). The CDR3 has 14 residues. The junction had 10 bases not matched to a gene; V was cut back by 7 bases and J by 4 bases. The CDR3 region is CASTGSGGNQPQHF. CDR3 nucleotide sequence: TGTGCCTCCACCGGGTCAGGGGGAAATCAGCCCCAGCATTTT.

The chain has TRBV28 and TRBJ2-1; D not certain. The CDR3 is made up of 11 amino acids. Per the germline V gene, CDR1 is MDHEN and CDR2 is SYDVKM. The V end lost 2 bases, the J end lost 8 bases, and 4 bases lay between the germline ends. The CDR3 reads CASSLADEQFF. The CDR3 DNA is TGTGCCAGCAGTTTAGCGGATGAGCAGTTCTTC.

This clone was recorded only once. The rearrangement links TRBV4-2 to TRBJ2-7; TRBD1 matches 7 bases. Germline-derived CDR1 and CDR2 are LGHNA and YNFKEQ. V lost 2 bases and J lost 5; bases outside the gene matches: 9. The CDR3 has 15 residues. CDR3 region: CASSQNRQGVDEQYF. The CDR3 DNA sequence: TGTGCCAGCAGCCAAAATCGACAGGGCGTCGACGAGCAGTACTTC.

CDR3 in DNA: TGTGCCTGGAGCGGACGGACCACAACTAATGAAAAACTGTTTTTT. This codes for CAWSGRTTTNEKLFF. The chain uses TRBV30 and TRBJ1-4; D unclear. With 3 bases removed from V and 0 bases from J, the gap between germline ends came to 11 bases. The germline V gene encodes CDR1 GTSNPN and CDR2 SVGIG (reference sequence). The CDR3 totals 15 residues.

J is TRBJ1-3 and V is TRBV30; the D is unclear. CDR3 size: 14 residues. CDR1 and CDR2 (germline): GTSNPN, SVGIG (reference sequence). The V end lost 1 base, the J end lost 3 bases, and 10 bases lay between the germline ends. CDR3 DNA sequence: TGTGCCTGGAGTGGGTCTGCGCGTGGAAACACCATATATTTT. Residues: CAWSGSARGNTIYF.